The sequence of this T cell receptor (beta chain) was determined in a study of control samples from healthy donors and cancer patients. Remarks on this clone: The sample contains more than one DNA sequence encoding this CDR3.

Using immunoSEQ multiplex PCR, the repertoire was profiled, and TCRdb retains in-frame clones only, with some absent. The table has under 200,000 clones, roughly 92% seen once; the top ten hold 0.68%. The CDR3 contains 13 residues. Germline CDR1 reads MDHEN; CDR2 reads SYDVKM. V dropped 5 bases and J dropped 4; count of bases not matched to a gene: 3. The source material was blood. This clonotype was obtained from a woman aged 30 to 39 in good health. The rearrangement uses TRBV28 and TRBJ1-2; 8 nucleotides line up with TRBD1. CDR3 sequence: CASSPGTGYGYTF. CDR3 coding DNA: TGTGCCAGCAGTCCGGGGACAGGCTATGGCTACACCTTC.